The sequence of this T cell receptor beta chain was determined in a study of CD8 T cells in Susac syndrome. RNA in amounts of about 0.5 to 1 ug was reverse transcribed with random hexamers. TCRdb re-analysed the immunoSEQ multiplex PCR reads in MiXCR, keeping a single row per CDR3 protein. The sample includes about 280,000 distinct CDR3 sequences, roughly 84% of them seen just once. It was treatment-naive patients with stable or active relapsing-remitting disease who made up the multiple sclerosis controls. TEMRA cells were FACS-enriched, with CD8+ and CD4+ T cells isolated negatively. The sample taken for sequencing was CD8+ T cells from PBMCs. This receptor was obtained from a human donor with multiple sclerosis.

The CDR3 loop reads CASSLYRGPEAFF. For the CDR3, the DNA is TGTGCCAGCAGTTTGTACAGGGGTCCTGAAGCTTTCTTT. The V and J genes are TRBV27 and TRBJ1-1; TRBD1 agrees at 7 bases. Germline CDR1 MNHEY, CDR2 SMNVEV (reference sequence). V gave up 3 bases and J gave up 6 bases; unmatched junction bases: 4. CDR3 size: 13 residues.